This T cell receptor (beta chain) was found in a study of T cell repertoires in cytomegalovirus infection. Study-wide context: CMV epitopes that were recently identified and HLA-C-restricted were used alongside well-studied HLA-B-restricted ones. Indications came from public TCR beta signatures; they pointed to CMV infection and to a matching HLA type.

The germline V gene encodes CDR1 MNHNY and CDR2 SVGAGI (reference sequence). This CDR3 has 13 residues. Trimming shortened V by 10 bases and J by 6 bases, and 16 bases separated the two germline ends. TCRdb itself ran the reads through MiXCR, one entry per CDR3 protein. This sample has approximately 89,000 distinct CDR3 sequences, with approximately 30% found just once. With respect to this clonotype: Its antigen is not identified.

The J gene is TRBJ2-1, the V gene TRBV6-6; D is uncertain. Sample: CD8+ T cells from cultured PBMCs, taken from culture after CMV antigen stimulation. The source is a human donor in good health (CMV status not recorded). Some clones in this sample may be carry-over from other donors' samples. The DNA for the CDR3 is TGTGCCATCGAGCACGTAGGGTTCAATGAGCAGTTCTTC. This sequence encodes CAIEHVGFNEQFF.